These 25 T cell receptor beta chains share one sample of origin, sequenced in a study of tissue T cells after allogeneic stem cell transplantation. Sequencing was performed with immunoSEQ multiplex PCR; in TCRdb, only in-frame clones are kept and a portion is missing. This sample has about 43,000 clones, with 80% to 95% found just once. Sequences were derived from blood, sampled before transplantation. The source of these receptors is a woman aged 35-75 years who later had graft-versus-host disease after an allogeneic stem cell transplant.

The gene calls are TRBV3-1 (or the pseudogene TRBV3-2) and TRBJ2-7, with TRBD2 matching over 8 bases. This CDR3 is 16 amino acids long. The germline V gene encodes CDR1 LGHDT and CDR2 YNNKEL (reference sequence). Trimming removed 4 bases from V and 4 bases from J; junction bases left unmatched: 12. CDR3 nucleotide sequence: TGTGCCAGCAGCCCCCGGGGGGGGGAGGGCCTATACGAGCAGTACTTC. Translating it yields CASSPRGGEGLYEQYF.

The chain is built from TRBV7-9 and TRBJ2-2; TRBD2 matches 7 bases. This CDR3 has 15 residues. The trim removed 3 bases at V and 6 bases at J, leaving 7 bases unmatched. The V gene's germline CDR1 is SEHNR and CDR2 FQNEAQ (reference sequence). This CDR3 is CASSLTGLGAGELFF. The CDR3 nucleotides read TGTGCCAGCAGCTTGACTGGACTAGGGGCCGGGGAGCTGTTTTTT.

The rearrangement joins TRBV28 to TRBJ2-7; 9 bases agree with TRBD2. The germline gives CDR1 MDHEN, CDR2 SYDVKM. The J segment lost 4 bases and the V segment lost 2 bases, leaving 6 bases of the junction unmatched. CDR3 length: 15 amino acids. CDR3 nucleotide sequence: TGTGCCAGCAGTTTACTGCCTAGCGGGACGTACGAGCAGTACTTC. Protein product: CASSLLPSGTYEQYF. The full variable domain, with the rest looked up from reference TRBV28 and TRBJ2-7, is DVKVTQSSRYLVKRTGEKVFLECVQDMDHENMFWYRQDPGLGLRLIYFSYDVKMKEKGDIPEGYSVSREKKERFSLILESASTNQTSMYLCASSLLPSGTYEQYFGPGTRLTVT.

There are a few counts of this clone. The genes are TRBV19 and TRBJ2-1; 12 nucleotides match TRBD2. Germline trimming cut 0 bases from V and 5 bases from J; bases unmatched to any gene: 8. There are 18 residues in the CDR3. Germline CDR1 is LNHDA and CDR2 is SQIVND (reference sequence). The CDR3 spells CASSIDNRPSGRDNEQFF. DNA of the CDR3: TGTGCCAGTAGTATAGATAACCGGCCTAGCGGGAGGGACAATGAGCAGTTCTTC.

V gene TRBV2 combines with J gene TRBJ1-2; no clear D gene. The germline V gene encodes CDR1 SNHLY and CDR2 FYNNEI. Trimming removed 2 bases from V and 8 bases from J, with 9 bases in between. The CDR3 runs to 12 residues. The CDR3 region is CASSEKPLGYTF. The CDR3 coding sequence is TGTGCCAGCAGTGAAAAGCCGCTGGGCTACACCTTC.

This sequence joins TRBV7-2 and TRBJ2-7; D may be TRBD1 (6 bases). Trimming took 5 bases from V and 6 from J, leaving 17 bases between them. Germline CDR1 is SGHTA and CDR2 is FQGNSA. This CDR3 comprises 14 residues. CDR3 bases: TGTGCCAGCAGCGTTGACAGGTTCTACGGCGAGCAGTACTTC. Translation: CASSVDRFYGEQYF.

The chain combines TRBV29-1 with TRBJ2-7; 12 positions agree with TRBD1. There are 13 residues in the CDR3. Unmatched junction bases numbered 6, after V lost 6 bases and J lost 6 bases. Germline-derived CDR1 and CDR2 are SQVTM and ANQGSEA. The CDR3 bases are TGCAGCGTCCGGGGACAGGGGGCGAGCGAGCAGTACTTC. Protein sequence: CSVRGQGASEQYF.

J is TRBJ1-2 and V is TRBV19; 8 bases are shared with TRBD1. CDR3 length equals 16 residues. The germline gives CDR1 LNHDA, CDR2 SQIVND (reference sequence). The V and J ends lost 5 bases and 3 bases, in that order; junction bases with no gene match: 11. The CDR3 DNA sequence: TGTGCCAGTAGTCCCATTAACAGGGGGAAGGACTATGGCTACACCTTC. Its protein product is CASSPINRGKDYGYTF.

This chain joins TRBV29-1 and TRBJ2-7; 9 bases agree with TRBD2. This CDR3 is built from 14 residues. Germline lookup yields CDR1 SQVTM and CDR2 ANQGSEA. Germline trimming cut 4 bases from V and 6 bases from J; bases unmatched to any gene: 10. DNA of the CDR3: TGCAGCGTTGGAGGGCGGGAGGGCCTCTCCGAGCAGTACTTC. It translates to CSVGGREGLSEQYF.

The chain has TRBV30 and TRBJ2-5; possibly TRBD1 or TRBD2 for D (5 bases each). The V gene's germline CDR1 is GTSNPN and CDR2 SVGIG (reference sequence). The CDR3 has 16 amino acids. The V and J ends lost 2 bases and 5 bases respectively, with 21 bases between them. CDR3 amino acids: CAWSMGVGARGETQYF. The CDR3 DNA sequence: TGTGCCTGGAGTATGGGGGTAGGGGCCAGAGGGGAGACCCAGTACTTC.

This rearrangement joins TRBV5-1 to TRBJ2-3, with 8 nucleotides matching TRBD1. J was trimmed by 3 bases and V by 4 bases; bases with no gene match: 7. This CDR3 is 15 amino acids long. In germline, CDR1 is SGHRS, CDR2 YFSETQ. The CDR3 DNA sequence: TGCGCCAGCAGCATAGGACAGGGCGAGACAGATACGCAGTATTTT. Encoded protein: CASSIGQGETDTQYF.

The genes are TRBV7-9 and TRBJ2-2; the D gene is possibly TRBD1 (5 bases). Trimming pared 3 bases from V and 6 bases from J, leaving 8 bases between. The CDR3 spans 13 residues. Germline CDR1 is SEHNR and CDR2 is FQNEAQ (reference sequence). CDR3 protein: CASSFLGPGELFF. CDR3 coding DNA: TGTGCCAGCAGCTTTCTGGGGCCCGGGGAGCTGTTTTTT.

J is TRBJ2-3 and V is TRBV7-2; weak D call: TRBD2 (6 bases). The germline CDR1 and CDR2 sequences are SGHTA and FQGNSA. There are 16 residues in the CDR3. V dropped 1 base and J dropped 0 bases, with 11 bases sitting between them. The CDR3 coding sequence is TGTGCCAGCAGCTTAGTCCCGGGAGTGAGCACAGATACGCAGTATTTT. This encodes CASSLVPGVSTDTQYF.

As regards this clone: An end of the junction differs from the germline gene, which may be a read error. The genes are TRBV9 and TRBJ2-7; TRBD1 agrees at 7 bases. The germline gives CDR1 SGDLS, CDR2 YYNGEE. There are 14 residues in the CDR3. CDR3 nucleotide sequence: TGTGCCAGCAGCACCCGGACAGGTTTCTACGGGCAGTACTTC. It codes for CASSTRTGFYGQYF.

The chain recombines TRBV29-1 with TRBJ1-5, with a tentative D call TRBD1 (5 bases). The CDR3 spans 16 residues. The ends were cut back, 4 bases at V and 3 bases at J, with 19 bases in the middle. Germline loops: CDR1 SQVTM, CDR2 ANQGSEA. This chain's CDR3 is CSVGVGQGNVNQPQHF. The CDR3 nucleotides are TGCAGCGTTGGAGTTGGGCAGGGAAACGTCAATCAGCCCCAGCATTTT.

The CDR3 loop reads CASSYNGARSYNEQFF. As DNA, the CDR3 is TGTGCCAGCAGTTACAATGGGGCACGGTCCTACAATGAGCAGTTCTTC. The J gene is TRBJ2-1, the V gene TRBV6-5; tentatively, D is TRBD1 (5 bases). CDR1 is MNHEY and CDR2 is SVGAGI in the germline V gene. The V end was cut by 2 bases, the J end by 1 base, with 12 bases between. The CDR3 is 16 amino acids.

The chain carries TRBV5-1 and TRBJ2-7; 8 bases agree with TRBD2. Per the germline V gene, CDR1 is SGHRS and CDR2 is YFSETQ. This CDR3 is 17 amino acids long. Unmatched junction bases numbered 15, after V lost 3 bases and J lost 4 bases. CDR3 sequence: CASSSGLAGGQEYEQYF. CDR3 coding DNA: TGCGCCAGCAGCTCCGGACTGGCGGGAGGTCAAGAGTACGAGCAGTACTTC.

The rearrangement joins TRBV5-1 to TRBJ1-6; D is ambiguous. The CDR3 has 18 residues. Germline V gene data show CDR1 as SGHRS and CDR2 as YFSETQ. The V and J ends lost 0 bases and 8 bases respectively, with 21 bases between them. CDR3 sequence reads: CASSLANLGRASDSPLHF. DNA of the CDR3: TGCGCCAGCAGCTTGGCCAATCTCGGGCGGGCGTCGGATTCACCCCTCCACTTT.

This sequence joins TRBV28 and TRBJ1-4; TRBD1 matches 9 bases. After removal of 5 bases from V and 0 bases from J, the junction contained 4 bases not matched to a gene. The CDR3 runs 16 residues. CDR1 and CDR2 from the germline V gene are MDHEN and SYDVKM. The CDR3 bases are TGTGCCAGCAGTCAACAGGGGGCGTCAACTAATGAAAAACTGTTTTTT. It is translated as CASSQQGASTNEKLFF.

The rearrangement links TRBV25-1 to TRBJ2-4; D call uncertain. This CDR3 has 14 residues. Trimming shortened V by 1 base and J by 1 base, and 5 bases separated the two germline ends. CDR1 MGHDK and CDR2 SYGVNS come from the germline V gene. CDR3 region: CASSESQAKNIQYF. DNA of the CDR3: TGTGCCAGCAGTGAATCGCAGGCCAAAAACATTCAGTACTTC. Full variable domain (missing parts from reference TRBV25-1 and TRBJ2-4): EADIYQTPRYLVIGTGKKITLECSQTMGHDKMYWYQQDPGMELHLIHYSYGVNSTEKGDLSSESTVSRIRTEHFPLTLESARPSHTSQYLCASSESQAKNIQYFGAGTRLSVL.

This chain joins TRBV9 and TRBJ1-3, with D unresolved. The CDR3 runs 14 residues. Germline-derived CDR1 and CDR2 are SGDLS and YYNGEE. V shed 4 bases and J shed 0 bases, with 8 bases lying between them. The CDR3 DNA reads TGTGCCAGCAGCCAGGATCTCTCTGGAAACACCATATATTTT. Amino acids: CASSQDLSGNTIYF.

V is TRBV7-2 and J is TRBJ2-1, with 9 bases that match TRBD2. V was pared by 10 bases and J by 6 bases, with 4 bases of the junction left unmatched. This CDR3 has 12 residues. Germline-derived CDR1 and CDR2 are SGHTA and FQGNSA. In DNA, the CDR3 is TGTGCCACCGGACTAGCGAGCAATGAGCAGTTCTTC. Encoded protein: CATGLASNEQFF.

The rearrangement joins TRBV9 to TRBJ2-1; 9 bases fit TRBD2. CDR1 SGDLS and CDR2 YYNGEE come from the germline V gene. V lost 6 bases to trimming and J lost 7 bases; unmatched junction nucleotides: 17. The CDR3 has 17 residues. The CDR3 DNA sequence: TGTGCCAGCAACCCTCTGGGGGGGCGGGAGGGCCCGAATGAGCAGTTCTTC. Its translation: CASNPLGGREGPNEQFF.

This clone occurred once. V is TRBV19 and J is TRBJ2-5; 14 bases are a match to TRBD2. This CDR3 region has 16 residues. Germline CDR1 LNHDA, CDR2 SQIVND (reference sequence). V lost 3 bases and J lost 4; bases outside the gene matches: 4. This CDR3 reads CASSMGLAGDLETQYF. CDR3 nucleotide sequence: TGTGCCAGTAGTATGGGACTAGCGGGAGATCTAGAGACCCAGTACTTC.

V gene TRBV9 combines with J gene TRBJ2-7; D remains ambiguous. Germline CDR1 SGDLS, CDR2 YYNGEE. The germline V and J ends were trimmed by 4 bases and 1 base, with 18 bases remaining between them. CDR3 length: 16 residues. The CDR3, as DNA: TGTGCCAGCAGCCCCTCCTGGCAGCTTAGTTCCTACGAGCAGTACTTC. This codes for CASSPSWQLSSYEQYF. Filled out from reference TRBV9 and TRBJ2-7, the complete variable domain reads DSGVTQTPKHLITATGQRVTLRCSPRSGDLSVYWYQQSLDQGLQFLIQYYNGEERAKGNILERFSAQQFPDLHSELNLSSLELGDSALYFCASSPSWQLSSYEQYFGPGTRLTVT.